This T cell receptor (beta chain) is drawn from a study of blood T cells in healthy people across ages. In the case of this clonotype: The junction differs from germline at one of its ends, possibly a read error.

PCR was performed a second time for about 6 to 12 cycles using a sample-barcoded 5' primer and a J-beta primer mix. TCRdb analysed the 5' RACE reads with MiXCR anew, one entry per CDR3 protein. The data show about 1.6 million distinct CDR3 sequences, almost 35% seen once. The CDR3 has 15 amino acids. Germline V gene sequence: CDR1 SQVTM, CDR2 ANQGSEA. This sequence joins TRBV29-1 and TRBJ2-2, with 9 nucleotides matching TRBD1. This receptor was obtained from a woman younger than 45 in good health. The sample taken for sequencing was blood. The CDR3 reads CSAGRTGDVTGERFF. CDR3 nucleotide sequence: TGCAGCGCCGGCCGGACAGGGGATGTCACCGGGGAGCGGTTTTTT.